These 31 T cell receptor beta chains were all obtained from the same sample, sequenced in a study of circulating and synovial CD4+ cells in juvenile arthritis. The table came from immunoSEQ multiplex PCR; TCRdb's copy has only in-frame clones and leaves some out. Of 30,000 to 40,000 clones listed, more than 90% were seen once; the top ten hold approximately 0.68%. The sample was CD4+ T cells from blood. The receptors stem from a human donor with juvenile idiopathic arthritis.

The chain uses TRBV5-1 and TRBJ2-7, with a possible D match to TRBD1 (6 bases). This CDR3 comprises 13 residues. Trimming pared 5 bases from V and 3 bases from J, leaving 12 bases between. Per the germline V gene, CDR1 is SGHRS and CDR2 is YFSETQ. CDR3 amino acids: CASSPGQNYEQYF. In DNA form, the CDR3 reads TGCGCCAGCAGTCCGGGACAAAACTACGAGCAGTACTTC.

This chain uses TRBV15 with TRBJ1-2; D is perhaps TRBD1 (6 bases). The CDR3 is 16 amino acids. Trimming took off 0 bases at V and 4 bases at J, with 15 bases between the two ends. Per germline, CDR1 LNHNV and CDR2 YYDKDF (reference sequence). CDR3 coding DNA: TGTGCCACCAGCAGAGATGGGGACACTGATCCCTATGGCTACACCTTC. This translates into CATSRDGDTDPYGYTF.

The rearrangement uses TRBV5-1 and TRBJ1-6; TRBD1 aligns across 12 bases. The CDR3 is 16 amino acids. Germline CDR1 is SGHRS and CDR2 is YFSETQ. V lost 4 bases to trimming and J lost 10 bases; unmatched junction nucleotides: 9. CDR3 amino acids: CASSAGQGAGGSPLHF. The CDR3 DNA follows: TGCGCCAGCAGCGCGGGACAGGGGGCGGGAGGATCACCCCTCCACTTT. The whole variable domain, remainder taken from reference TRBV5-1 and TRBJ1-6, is KAGVTQTPRYLIKTRGQQVTLSCSPISGHRSVSWYQQTPGQGLQFLFEYFSETQRNKGNFPGRFSGRQFSNSRSEMNVSTLELGDSALYLCASSAGQGAGGSPLHFGNGTRLTVT.

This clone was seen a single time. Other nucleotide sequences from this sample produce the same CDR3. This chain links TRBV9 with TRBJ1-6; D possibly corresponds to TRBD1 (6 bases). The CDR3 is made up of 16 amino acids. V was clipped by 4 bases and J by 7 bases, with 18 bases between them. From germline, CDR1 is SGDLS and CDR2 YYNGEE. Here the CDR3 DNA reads TGTGCCAGCAGCACTGGAGGGGGGGTGAAAAATTCACCCCTCCACTTT. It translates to CASSTGGGVKNSPLHF. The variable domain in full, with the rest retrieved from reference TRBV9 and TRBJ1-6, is DSGVTQTPKHLITATGQRVTLRCSPRSGDLSVYWYQQSLDQGLQFLIQYYNGEERAKGNILERFSAQQFPDLHSELNLSSLELGDSALYFCASSTGGGVKNSPLHFGNGTRLTVT.

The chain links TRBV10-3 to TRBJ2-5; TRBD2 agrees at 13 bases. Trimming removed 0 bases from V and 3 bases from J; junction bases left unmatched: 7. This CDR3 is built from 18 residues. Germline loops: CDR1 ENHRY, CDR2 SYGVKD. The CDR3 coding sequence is TGTGCCATCAGTGAGTCGAGGACTAGCGGGGGACACGAAGAGACCCAGTACTTC. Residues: CAISESRTSGGHEETQYF.

The CDR3 here is CASRDSNTGELFF. Here the CDR3 DNA reads TGTGCCAGCAGGGACAGCAACACCGGGGAGCTGTTTTTT. The rearrangement uses TRBV11-2 and TRBJ2-2, with D perhaps TRBD1 (6 bases). This CDR3 is built from 13 residues. Per germline, CDR1 SGHAT and CDR2 FQNNGV. V was pared by 6 bases and J by 2 bases, with 7 bases between.

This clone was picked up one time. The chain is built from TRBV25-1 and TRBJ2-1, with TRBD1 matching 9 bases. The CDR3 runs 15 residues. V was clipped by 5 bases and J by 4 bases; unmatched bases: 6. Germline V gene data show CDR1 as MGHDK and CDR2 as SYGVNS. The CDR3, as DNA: TGTGCCAGCAGTAAGGACAGGGGCTCTTACAATGAGCAGTTCTTC. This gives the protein CASSKDRGSYNEQFF.

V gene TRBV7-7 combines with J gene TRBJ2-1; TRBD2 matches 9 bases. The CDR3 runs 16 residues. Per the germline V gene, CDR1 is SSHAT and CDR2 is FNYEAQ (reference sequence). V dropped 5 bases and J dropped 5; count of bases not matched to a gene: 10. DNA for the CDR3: TGTGCCAGCAGCCAGGGGATTAGCGGGGGCCACAATGAGCAGTTCTTC. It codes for CASSQGISGGHNEQFF. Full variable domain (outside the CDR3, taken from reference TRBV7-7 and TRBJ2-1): GAGVSQSPRYKVTKRGQDVTLRCDPISSHATLYWYQQALGQGPEFLTYFNYEAQPDKSGLPSDRFSAERPEGSISTLTIQRTEQRDSAMYRCASSQGISGGHNEQFFGPGTRLTVL.

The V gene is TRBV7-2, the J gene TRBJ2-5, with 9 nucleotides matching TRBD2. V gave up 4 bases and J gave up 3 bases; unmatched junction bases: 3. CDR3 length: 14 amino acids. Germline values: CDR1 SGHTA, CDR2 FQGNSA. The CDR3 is CASSWGGGEETQYF. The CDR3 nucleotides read TGTGCCAGCAGCTGGGGCGGGGGGGAAGAGACCCAGTACTTC.

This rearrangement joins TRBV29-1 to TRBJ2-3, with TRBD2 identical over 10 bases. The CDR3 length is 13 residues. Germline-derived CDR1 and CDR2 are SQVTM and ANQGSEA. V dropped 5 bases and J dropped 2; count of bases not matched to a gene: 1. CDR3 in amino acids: CSVSGRATDTQYF. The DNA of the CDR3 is TGCAGCGTTAGCGGGAGGGCCACAGATACGCAGTATTTT.

The CDR3 is CAWPGTSGRSSSYEQYF. The CDR3 DNA follows: TGTGCCTGGCCCGGGACTAGCGGGAGGTCCAGCTCCTACGAGCAGTACTTC. The chain uses TRBV30 and TRBJ2-7, with TRBD2 matching over 15 bases. This CDR3 comprises 17 residues. CDR1 GTSNPN and CDR2 SVGIG come from the germline V gene (reference sequence). V was clipped by 5 bases and J by 0 bases; unmatched bases: 8.

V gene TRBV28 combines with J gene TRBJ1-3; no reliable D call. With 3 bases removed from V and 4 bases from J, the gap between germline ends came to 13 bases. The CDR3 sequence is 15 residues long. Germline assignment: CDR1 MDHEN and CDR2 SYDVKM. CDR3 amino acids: CASSLVAPGGNTIYF. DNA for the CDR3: TGTGCCAGCAGTTTGGTAGCGCCGGGGGGAAACACCATATATTTT.

The CDR3 bases are TGTGCCAGCTCTCCGAATGTTGCGGACAATCAGCCCCAGCATTTT. This gives the protein CASSPNVADNQPQHF. This chain connects TRBV18 to TRBJ1-5; no definite D call. CDR1 KGHSH and CDR2 LQKENI come from the germline V gene. The CDR3 extends over 15 amino acids. Trimming removed 6 bases from V and 3 bases from J, with 15 bases in between.

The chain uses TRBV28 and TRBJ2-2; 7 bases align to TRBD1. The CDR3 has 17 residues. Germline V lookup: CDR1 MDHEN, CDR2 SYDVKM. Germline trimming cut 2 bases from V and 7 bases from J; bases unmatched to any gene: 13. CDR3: CASSLETGIIKSGELFF. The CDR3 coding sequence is TGTGCCAGCAGTTTAGAGACAGGGATCATAAAGAGCGGGGAGCTGTTTTTT.

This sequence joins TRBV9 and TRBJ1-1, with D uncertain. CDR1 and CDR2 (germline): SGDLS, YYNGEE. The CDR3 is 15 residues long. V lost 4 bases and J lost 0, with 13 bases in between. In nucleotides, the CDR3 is TGTGCCAGCAGCCCGCAAAACAGAATGAACACTGAAGCTTTCTTT. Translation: CASSPQNRMNTEAFF.

In DNA form, the CDR3 reads TGTGCCAGCAGTGAGGAGCAGGGGGAGACCCAGTACTTC. Translating it yields CASSEEQGETQYF. The chain combines TRBV6-4 with TRBJ2-5, with D tentatively TRBD1 (6 bases). The CDR3 consists of 13 residues. Germline assignment: CDR1 MRHNA and CDR2 SNTAGT. The V and J ends lost 3 bases and 5 bases respectively, with 10 bases between them.

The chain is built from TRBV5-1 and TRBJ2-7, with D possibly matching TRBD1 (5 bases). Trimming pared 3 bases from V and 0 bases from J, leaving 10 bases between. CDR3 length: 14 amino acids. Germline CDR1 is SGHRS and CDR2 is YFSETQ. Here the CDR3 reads CASSSTTDSYEQYF. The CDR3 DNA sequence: TGCGCCAGCAGCTCCACGACAGACTCCTACGAGCAGTACTTC.

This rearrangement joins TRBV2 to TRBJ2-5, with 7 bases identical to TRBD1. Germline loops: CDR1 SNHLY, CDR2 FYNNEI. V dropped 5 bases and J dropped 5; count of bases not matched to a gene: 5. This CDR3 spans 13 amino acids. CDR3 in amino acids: CASSRQGKETQYF. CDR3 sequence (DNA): TGTGCCAGCAGTAGACAGGGAAAGGAGACCCAGTACTTC.

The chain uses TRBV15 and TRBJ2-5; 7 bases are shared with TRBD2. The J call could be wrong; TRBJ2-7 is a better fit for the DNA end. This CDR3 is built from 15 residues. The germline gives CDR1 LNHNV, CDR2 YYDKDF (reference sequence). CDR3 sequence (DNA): TGTGCCACCAGCAGAGATCCCGTCGGGGGGTACGAGCAGTACTTC. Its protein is CATSRDPVGGYEQYF.

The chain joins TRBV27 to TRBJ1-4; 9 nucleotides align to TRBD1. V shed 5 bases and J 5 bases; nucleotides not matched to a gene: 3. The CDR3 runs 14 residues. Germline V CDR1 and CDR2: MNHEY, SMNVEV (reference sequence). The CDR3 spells CASSRTGVNEKLFF. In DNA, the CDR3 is TGTGCCAGCAGTCGGACAGGGGTAAATGAAAAACTGTTTTTT.

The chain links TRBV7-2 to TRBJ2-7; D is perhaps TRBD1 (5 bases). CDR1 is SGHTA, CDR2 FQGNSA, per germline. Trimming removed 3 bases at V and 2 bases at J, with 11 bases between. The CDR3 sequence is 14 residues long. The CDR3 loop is CASSFPYRPYEQYF. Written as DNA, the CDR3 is TGTGCCAGCAGCTTCCCTTACAGGCCCTACGAGCAGTACTTC. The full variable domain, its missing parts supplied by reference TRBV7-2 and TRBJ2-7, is GAGVSQSPSNKVTEKGKDVELRCDPISGHTALYWYRQSLGQGLEFLIYFQGNSAPDKSGLPSDRFSAERTGGSVSTLTIQRTQQEDSAVYLCASSFPYRPYEQYFGPGTRLTVT.

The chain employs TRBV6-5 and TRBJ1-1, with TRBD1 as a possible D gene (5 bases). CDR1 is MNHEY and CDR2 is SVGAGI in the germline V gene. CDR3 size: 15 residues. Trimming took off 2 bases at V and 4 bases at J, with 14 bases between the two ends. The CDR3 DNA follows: TGTGCCAGCAGTTACCTTCCCTTGGGGGGCACTGAAGCTTTCTTT. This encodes CASSYLPLGGTEAFF.

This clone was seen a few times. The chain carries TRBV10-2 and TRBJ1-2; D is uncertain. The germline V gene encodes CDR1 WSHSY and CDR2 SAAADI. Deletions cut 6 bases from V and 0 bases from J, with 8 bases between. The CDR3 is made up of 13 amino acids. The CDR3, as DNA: TGCGCCAGCAGACCTATTACTAACTATGGCTACACCTTC. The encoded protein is CASRPITNYGYTF.

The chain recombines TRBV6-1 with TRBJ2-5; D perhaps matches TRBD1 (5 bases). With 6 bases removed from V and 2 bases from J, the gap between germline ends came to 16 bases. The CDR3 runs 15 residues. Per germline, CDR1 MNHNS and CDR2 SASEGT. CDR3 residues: CASSLPPAGQETQYF. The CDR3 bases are TGTGCCAGCAGCCTGCCGCCGGCAGGGCAAGAGACCCAGTACTTC.

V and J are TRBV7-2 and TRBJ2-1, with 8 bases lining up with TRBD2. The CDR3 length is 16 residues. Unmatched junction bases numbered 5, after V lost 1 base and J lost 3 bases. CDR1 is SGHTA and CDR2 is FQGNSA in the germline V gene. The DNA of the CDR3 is TGTGCCAGCAGCTTAGTACCCGGGACTAGCTACAATGAGCAGTTCTTC. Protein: CASSLVPGTSYNEQFF.

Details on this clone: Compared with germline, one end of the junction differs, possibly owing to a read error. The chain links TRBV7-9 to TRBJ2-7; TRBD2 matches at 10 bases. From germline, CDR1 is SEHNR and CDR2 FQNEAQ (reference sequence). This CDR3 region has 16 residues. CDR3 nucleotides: TGTGCCAGCAGCCTAGCGGGAGTCTCGCTACGAGGGGAGCAGTACTTC. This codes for CASSLAGVSLRGEQYF.

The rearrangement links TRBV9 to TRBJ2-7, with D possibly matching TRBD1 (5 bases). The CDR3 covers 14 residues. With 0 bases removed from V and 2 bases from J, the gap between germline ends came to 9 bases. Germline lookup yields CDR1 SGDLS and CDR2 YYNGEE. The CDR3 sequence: CASSVDQGPYEQYF. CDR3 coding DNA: TGTGCCAGCAGCGTAGATCAGGGCCCCTACGAGCAGTACTTC.

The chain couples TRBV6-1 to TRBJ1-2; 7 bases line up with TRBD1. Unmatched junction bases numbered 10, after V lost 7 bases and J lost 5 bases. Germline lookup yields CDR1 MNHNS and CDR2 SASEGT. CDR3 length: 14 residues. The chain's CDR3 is CASTEGDRPYGYTF. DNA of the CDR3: TGTGCCAGCACCGAGGGGGACAGACCTTATGGCTACACCTTC.

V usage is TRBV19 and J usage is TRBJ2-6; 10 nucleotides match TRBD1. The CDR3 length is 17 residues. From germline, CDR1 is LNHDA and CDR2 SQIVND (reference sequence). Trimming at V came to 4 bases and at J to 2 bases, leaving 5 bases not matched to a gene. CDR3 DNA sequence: TGTGCCAGTAGTACCGGGACAGGGGCTGCTGGGGCCAACGTCCTGACTTTC. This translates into CASSTGTGAAGANVLTF. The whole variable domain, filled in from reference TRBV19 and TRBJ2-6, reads DGGITQSPKYLFRKEGQNVTLSCEQNLNHDAMYWYRQDPGQGLRLIYYSQIVNDFQKGDIAEGYSVSREKKESFPLTVTSAQKNPTAFYLCASSTGTGAAGANVLTFGAGSRLTVL.

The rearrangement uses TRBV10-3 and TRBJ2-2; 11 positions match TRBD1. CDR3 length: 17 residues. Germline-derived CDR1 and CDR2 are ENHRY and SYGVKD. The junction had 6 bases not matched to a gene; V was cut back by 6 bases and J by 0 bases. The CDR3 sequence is CAIRNRDRGSNTGELFF. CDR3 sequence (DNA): TGTGCCATCAGAAACCGGGACAGGGGGTCGAACACCGGGGAGCTGTTTTTT.

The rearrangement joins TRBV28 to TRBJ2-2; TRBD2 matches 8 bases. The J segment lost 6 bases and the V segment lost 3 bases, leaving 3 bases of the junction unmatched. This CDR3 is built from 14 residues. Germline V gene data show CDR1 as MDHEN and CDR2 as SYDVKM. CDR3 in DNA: TGTGCCAGCAGTTTCCCGGGGGGGGCCGGGGAGCTGTTTTTT. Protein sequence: CASSFPGGAGELFF.